The 21 T cell receptor beta chains below were found in one sample sequenced in a study of response to subunit inactivated influenza vaccine. MiXCR, run by TCRdb on the RT-PCR reads, gives a single entry per CDR3 protein. Of about 570,000 distinct CDR3 sequences in the sample, 10% to 12% are singletons; the top ten hold roughly 11%. The data were also submitted as part of a second study, on T cells expressing NK-cell markers. That report notes: Synthesis of TCR beta cDNA relied on 5'RACE template switching carrying UMIs.

The sample in question was PBMCs from blood, obtained on the day of vaccination. These receptors all come from a man aged 50-60 years who received an inactivated influenza vaccine.

The chain has TRBV7-6 and TRBJ2-1; 9 bases are shared with TRBD2. Germline V gene lookup returns CDR1 SGHVS and CDR2 FNYEAQ. The length of the CDR3 is 17 residues. The V segment lost 5 bases and the J segment 7 bases; nucleotides outside the gene matches: 15. CDR3 sequence: CASSPRLAANVGNEQFF. Here the CDR3 DNA reads TGTGCCAGCAGCCCAAGACTAGCGGCAAATGTGGGTAATGAGCAGTTCTTC. Combining the CDR3 with reference TRBV7-6 and TRBJ2-1 gives the whole variable domain GAGVSQSPRYKVTKRGQDVALRCDPISGHVSLYWYRQALGQGPEFLTYFNYEAQQDKSGLPNDRFSAERPEGSISTLTIQRTEQRDSAMYRCASSPRLAANVGNEQFFGPGTRLTVL.

Many counts were recorded for this clonotype. The genes are TRBV7-2 and TRBJ2-7; tentatively, D is TRBD1 (6 bases). The V gene lost 3 bases and the J gene lost 3 bases, with 12 bases spanning the gap. The CDR3 length is 14 residues. In germline, CDR1 is SGHTA, CDR2 FQGNSA. CDR3 in amino acids: CASSLSGEYYEQYF. CDR3 in DNA: TGTGCCAGCAGCTTGTCAGGGGAATACTACGAGCAGTACTTC.

This clonotype was observed a few times. CDR3 loop: CASTQGGDYSYEQYF. The CDR3 DNA reads as TGTGCCAGCACCCAAGGGGGGGACTACTCCTACGAGCAGTACTTC. The V and J genes are TRBV9 and TRBJ2-7, with D possibly TRBD2 on 7 matching bases. The length of the CDR3 is 15 residues. Germline V gene data show CDR1 as SGDLS and CDR2 as YYNGEE. Deletions cut 6 bases from V and 0 bases from J, with 16 bases between.

This clonotype was seen at least ten times. The chain joins TRBV24-1 to TRBJ2-1; 7 nucleotides agree with TRBD1. Germline CDR1 KGHDR, CDR2 SFDVKD. V lost 3 bases, J lost 6 bases, and 7 bases stayed unmatched. This CDR3 is built from 15 residues. In nucleotides, the CDR3 is TGTGCCACCAGTGATCTCTGGGACAGCCTCAATGAGCAGTTCTTC. Translation: CATSDLWDSLNEQFF.

This clonotype appeared once. The J gene is TRBJ2-7, the V gene TRBV30; perhaps TRBD1 as D (5 bases). The CDR3 is 14 residues long. CDR1 is GTSNPN and CDR2 is SVGIG in the germline V gene (reference sequence). The V and J ends lost 0 bases and 2 bases respectively, with 11 bases between them. The CDR3 DNA reads as TGTGCCTGGAGTGTGCACTTAGGGGCCTACGAGCAGTACTTC. It translates to CAWSVHLGAYEQYF.

This clonotype was seen many times. The chain uses TRBV12-3 or TRBV12-4 and TRBJ1-2, with 7 bases fitting TRBD1. The trim removed 5 bases at V and 13 bases at J, leaving 7 bases unmatched. This CDR3 spans 11 amino acids. CDR3 in DNA: TGTGCCAGCAGTGTGACAGGGTATTTCACCTTC. Translating gives CASSVTGYFTF.

V usage is TRBV12-3 or TRBV12-4 and J usage is TRBJ2-1; D is unresolved. Trimming cost V 5 bases and J 7 bases, with 18 bases left between them. This CDR3 is built from 15 residues. CDR3 coding DNA: TGTGCCAGCAGTATCGGCCTGGGAAATTGGAATGAGCAGTTCTTC. Its translation: CASSIGLGNWNEQFF.

The V call is TRBV12-3 or TRBV12-4, the J call TRBJ2-5; TRBD2 matches at 12 bases. The trim removed 6 bases at V and 0 bases at J, leaving 2 bases unmatched. This CDR3 contains 15 residues. The CDR3 protein is CASSRTSGDQETQYF. In DNA form, the CDR3 reads TGTGCCAGCAGCCGGACTAGCGGGGACCAAGAGACCCAGTACTTC.

This chain joins TRBV7-2 and TRBJ2-7; D not certain. Germline V gene lookup returns CDR1 SGHTA and CDR2 FQGNSA. V was pared by 2 bases and J by 3 bases, with 11 bases between. The CDR3 extends over 14 amino acids. The CDR3 here is CASSLHGSDYEQYF. CDR3 nucleotides: TGTGCCAGCAGCTTACACGGGTCGGACTACGAGCAGTACTTC.

The chain couples TRBV12-3 or TRBV12-4 to TRBJ2-7; D perhaps matches TRBD1 (6 bases). The V end was cut by 7 bases, the J end by 5 bases, with 9 bases between. This CDR3 spans 11 amino acids. CDR3 sequence reads: CASMGADEQYF. For the CDR3, the DNA is TGTGCCAGCATGGGGGCAGACGAGCAGTACTTC.

V usage is TRBV15 and J usage is TRBJ2-1; perhaps TRBD1 as D (5 bases). This CDR3 is built from 13 residues. V lost 3 bases to trimming and J lost 4 bases, with 7 bases between them. Germline V lookup: CDR1 LNHNV, CDR2 YYDKDF (reference sequence). The CDR3 nucleotides read TGTGCCACCAGCAGGACAGATTACAATGAGCAGTTCTTC. It encodes CATSRTDYNEQFF.

This clonotype has a handful of counts. The gene calls are TRBV5-1 and TRBJ2-7, with D possibly matching TRBD2 (6 bases). The V end lost 0 bases, the J end lost 3 bases, and 10 bases lay between the germline ends. CDR1 is SGHRS and CDR2 is YFSETQ in the germline V gene. This CDR3 is built from 14 residues. The DNA of the CDR3 is TGCGCCAGCAGCTTGGATGGTAGCGGCTACGAGCAGTACTTC. Amino acid sequence: CASSLDGSGYEQYF.

There are a few counts of this clonotype. V and J are TRBV28 and TRBJ2-1; D is possibly TRBD2 (6 bases). CDR3 length: 14 amino acids. Trimming shortened V by 4 bases and J by 6 bases, and 13 bases separated the two germline ends. Germline V gene data show CDR1 as MDHEN and CDR2 as SYDVKM. The CDR3 region has the DNA TGTGCCAGCAGTTCGTTGACTAGTCCCAATGAGCAGTTCTTC. Translated, it gives CASSSLTSPNEQFF.

This chain connects TRBV15 to TRBJ1-2; 7 positions agree with TRBD1. The germline gives CDR1 LNHNV, CDR2 YYDKDF (reference sequence). The CDR3 is made up of 15 amino acids. The V gene end was trimmed by 3 bases and the J gene end by 5 bases; junction bases not matched to a gene: 9. DNA of the CDR3: TGTGCCACCAGCAGTGACTTTCCAGGGGGGTATGGCTACACCTTC. Amino acids: CATSSDFPGGYGYTF.

This clonotype has more than one count but fewer than ten. This chain connects TRBV5-1 to TRBJ2-3; 7 bases match TRBD1. V lost 6 bases, J lost 0 bases, and 7 bases stayed unmatched. This CDR3 region has 15 residues. The V gene's germline CDR1 is SGHRS and CDR2 YFSETQ. CDR3: CASTTGATSTDTQYF. The CDR3 DNA sequence: TGCGCCAGCACTACAGGGGCCACTAGCACAGATACGCAGTATTTT.

This clonotype was picked up many times. The chain employs TRBV12-3 or TRBV12-4 and TRBJ2-1; D is unclear. The CDR3 extends over 11 amino acids. Between the trimmed V and J ends, which lost 3 bases and 9 bases, there was a span of 6 bases. The CDR3: CASSLRFEQFF. In DNA form, the CDR3 reads TGTGCCAGCAGTTTGCGGTTTGAGCAGTTCTTC.

This clonotype was seen a handful of times. The chain is built from TRBV5-5 and TRBJ2-1; 7 bases align to TRBD1. CDR3 length: 16 amino acids. CDR1 and CDR2 (germline): SGHKS, YYEKEE (reference sequence). V lost 3 bases, J lost 7 bases, and 13 bases stayed unmatched. The CDR3 DNA is TGTGCCAGCAGCTACACAGGGGCCACGTTATTGAATGAGCAGTTCTTC. Translated, it gives CASSYTGATLLNEQFF.

This clonotype has more than one count but fewer than ten. The chain employs TRBV15 and TRBJ1-4; D not resolved. Germline V gives CDR1 LNHNV, CDR2 YYDKDF (reference sequence). The CDR3 consists of 16 residues. The V end lost 0 bases, the J end lost 4 bases, and 12 bases lay between the germline ends. The CDR3: CATSRDYGRNNEKLFF. The CDR3 region has the DNA TGTGCCACCAGCAGAGATTACGGCAGGAATAATGAAAAACTGTTTTTT.

This clonotype was picked up many times. The chain employs TRBV28 and TRBJ2-2; 10 positions match TRBD2. Germline V gives CDR1 MDHEN, CDR2 SYDVKM. CDR3 length: 15 residues. Trimming removed 5 bases from V and 5 bases from J; junction bases left unmatched: 5. CDR3: CASSLLAGVTGELFF. The CDR3 nucleotides are TGTGCCAGCAGTCTTCTAGCGGGGGTAACCGGGGAGCTGTTTTTT.

This clonotype has at least ten counts. This chain joins TRBV28 and TRBJ2-1; tentative D call: TRBD2 (6 bases). This CDR3 region has 13 residues. V was trimmed by 5 bases and J by 9 bases, leaving 14 bases between them. Germline V CDR1 and CDR2: MDHEN, SYDVKM. The DNA of the CDR3 is TGTGCCAGCAGTCGCACTAGCCGAGGTGAGCAGTTCTTC. Protein product: CASSRTSRGEQFF.

The sample holds many counts of this clonotype. This chain connects TRBV4-1 to TRBJ1-5, with D maybe TRBD1 (5 bases). CDR1 and CDR2 (germline): MGHRA, YSYEKL. The germline V and J ends were trimmed by 0 bases and 2 bases, with 5 bases remaining between them. The CDR3 spans 14 residues. CDR3 in DNA: TGCGCCAGCAGCCAAGAACAGGGCAATCAGCCCCAGCATTTT. This codes for CASSQEQGNQPQHF.